This paragraph covers one TCR beta chain sequence. Under the authors' procedure: Cell counts per sample came from amplifying reference gene primers. Clones were read by immunoSEQ multiplex PCR, and TCRdb kept only the in-frame ones, dropping some. From that table come the V and J calls and clone size; the DNA was used to work out D and trimming. The data contain fewer than 300,000 clones, nearly 85% of them singletons. These data originate in a study of blood T cell repertoires in COVID-19. Study-level background: Researchers got acute and convalescent COVID-19 samples from the United States, Italy and Spain. T cells, B-cell-depleted T cells, or PBMCs provided the cDNA or gDNA that served as material.

CDR1 is KGHSH and CDR2 is LQKENI in the germline V gene. J lost 4 bases, V lost 6 bases, and 11 bases had no gene match. The CDR3 has 18 residues. The chain has TRBV18 and TRBJ2-2; 13 bases line up with TRBD2. Material for sequencing was peripheral blood. The TCR comes from a human donor in a cohort sampled during active COVID-19. CDR3: CASSPGLAGFGGTGELFF. CDR3 DNA sequence: TGTGCCAGCTCGCCGGGACTAGCGGGATTCGGTGGCACCGGGGAGCTGTTTTTT.